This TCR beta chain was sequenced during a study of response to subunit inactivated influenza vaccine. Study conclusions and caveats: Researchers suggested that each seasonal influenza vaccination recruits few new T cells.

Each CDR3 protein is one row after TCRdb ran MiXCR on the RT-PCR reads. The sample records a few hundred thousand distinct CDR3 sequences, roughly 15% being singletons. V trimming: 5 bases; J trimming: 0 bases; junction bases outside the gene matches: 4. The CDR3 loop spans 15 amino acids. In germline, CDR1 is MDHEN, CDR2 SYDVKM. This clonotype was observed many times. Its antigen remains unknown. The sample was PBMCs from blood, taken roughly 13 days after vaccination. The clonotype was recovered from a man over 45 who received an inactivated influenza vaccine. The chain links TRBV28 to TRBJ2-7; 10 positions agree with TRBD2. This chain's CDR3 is CASSTSGTSSYEQYF. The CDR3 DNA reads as TGTGCCAGCAGTACTAGCGGGACGAGCTCCTACGAGCAGTACTTC.